Each of the 26 T cell receptor beta chains below was sequenced from the same sample in a study of T cells in localized non-small cell lung cancer. The table came from immunoSEQ multiplex PCR; TCRdb's copy has only in-frame clones and leaves some out. Here the sample spans 20,000 to 25,000 clones, around 90% being singletons. The sequencing here drew on peripheral blood, taken before any cancer treatment. Receptors originate from a man between 40 and 69 years old with stage I squamous cell lung carcinoma.

V and J are TRBV12-5 and TRBJ1-1; 11 bases match TRBD1. The CDR3 sequence is 14 residues long. V shed 6 bases and J 3 bases; nucleotides not matched to a gene: 3. Germline lookup yields CDR1 LGHNT and CDR2 FRNRAP. The CDR3 DNA reads TGTGCTAGTGGAGGACAGGGGGCAGACACTGAAGCTTTCTTT. Translated, it gives CASGGQGADTEAFF.

The chain uses TRBV6-5 and TRBJ1-2, with D unresolved. The CDR3 is 16 residues long. CDR1 and CDR2 (germline): MNHEY, SVGAGI. With 2 bases removed from V and 4 bases from J, the gap between germline ends came to 17 bases. CDR3 residues: CASSYPKAPGFYGYTF. The DNA for the CDR3 is TGTGCCAGCAGTTACCCCAAAGCTCCCGGCTTCTATGGCTACACCTTC.

This chain uses TRBV5-1 with TRBJ2-1, with D possibly TRBD1 on 6 matching bases. The germline V gene has CDR1 SGHRS and CDR2 YFSETQ. The CDR3 is made up of 15 amino acids. Trimming cost V 4 bases and J 2 bases, with 13 bases left between them. The DNA for the CDR3 is TGCGCCAGCAGCGCGACAGGAATGACCTACAATGAGCAGTTCTTC. It yields the protein CASSATGMTYNEQFF.

In this sample, this clone turned up once. This chain links TRBV7-9 with TRBJ2-2; D gene uncertain. The CDR3 contains 13 residues. Germline CDR1 reads SEHNR; CDR2 reads FQNEAQ (reference sequence). V lost 1 base and J 8 bases, leaving 8 bases between the germline ends. This CDR3 reads CASSLESPGELFF. Here the CDR3 DNA reads TGTGCCAGCAGCTTAGAGTCCCCGGGGGAGCTGTTTTTT.

The sample holds one count of this clone. The chain combines TRBV5-1 with TRBJ1-1; D uncertain. CDR1 is SGHRS, CDR2 YFSETQ, per germline. Trimming removed 0 bases from V and 5 bases from J, with 14 bases in between. The CDR3 runs to 15 residues. CDR3 coding DNA: TGCGCCAGCAGCTTGGGCCTCGGGATGGGTACTGAAGCTTTCTTT. Translating it yields CASSLGLGMGTEAFF.

This sequence joins TRBV10-3 and TRBJ1-5; D unresolved. CDR3 length: 12 amino acids. Germline V gene lookup returns CDR1 ENHRY and CDR2 SYGVKD. V was cut by 3 bases and J by 9 bases, with 9 bases left in between. CDR3 loop: CAISDTFTPQHF. The CDR3 bases are TGTGCCATCAGTGACACGTTTACGCCCCAGCATTTT.

This chain connects TRBV2 to TRBJ2-2; TRBD1 might be the D (6 bases). CDR1 and CDR2 from the germline V gene are SNHLY and FYNNEI. The CDR3 has 16 amino acids. V lost 7 bases and J lost 1, with 16 bases in between. The CDR3 region is CASKLFSGQNTGELFF. The CDR3 DNA follows: TGTGCCAGCAAACTATTTTCGGGACAGAACACCGGGGAGCTGTTTTTT. Looking up the rest from reference TRBV2 and TRBJ2-2 gives the full variable domain: EPEVTQTPSHQVTQMGQEVILRCVPISNHLYFYWYRQILGQKVEFLVSFYNNEISEKSEIFDDQFSVERPDGSNFTLKIRSTKLEDSAMYFCASKLFSGQNTGELFFGEGSRLTVL.

The chain employs TRBV2 and TRBJ2-3; D is unresolved. Germline V gene sequence: CDR1 SNHLY, CDR2 FYNNEI. The CDR3 has 14 amino acids. The germline V and J ends were trimmed by 10 bases and 0 bases, with 14 bases remaining between them. The CDR3 DNA reads TGTGCCACCCAGGACCAGACTAGCACAGATACGCAGTATTTT. As protein: CATQDQTSTDTQYF.

The V gene is TRBV6-6, the J gene TRBJ2-7; D is undetermined. The CDR3 loop spans 13 amino acids. Germline CDR1 and CDR2: MNHNY and SVGAGI (reference sequence). V lost 0 bases, J lost 11 bases, and 14 bases lay in between. The CDR3 here is CASSYSLGLKEYF. CDR3 bases: TGTGCCAGCAGTTACTCACTTGGCCTAAAGGAGTACTTC.

The V call is TRBV9, the J call TRBJ2-7; 8 positions match TRBD1. The CDR3 extends over 15 amino acids. The germline CDR1 and CDR2 sequences are SGDLS and YYNGEE. The V gene end was trimmed by 3 bases and the J gene end by 3 bases; junction bases not matched to a gene: 8. CDR3 coding DNA: TGTGCCAGCAGCGACGGACAGGGTAGTCTCTACGAGCAGTACTTC. It yields the protein CASSDGQGSLYEQYF.

In this sample, this clone turned up a few times. V is TRBV5-1 and J is TRBJ1-2; 12 bases agree with TRBD1. The CDR3 is 18 residues long. Germline loops: CDR1 SGHRS, CDR2 YFSETQ. V was clipped by 2 bases and J by 6 bases; unmatched bases: 14. The CDR3: CASSLTPGQGAIGNGYTF. DNA of the CDR3: TGCGCCAGCAGCTTAACTCCGGGACAGGGGGCGATAGGGAATGGCTACACCTTC. Drawing the rest from reference TRBV5-1 and TRBJ1-2, the complete variable domain is KAGVTQTPRYLIKTRGQQVTLSCSPISGHRSVSWYQQTPGQGLQFLFEYFSETQRNKGNFPGRFSGRQFSNSRSEMNVSTLELGDSALYLCASSLTPGQGAIGNGYTFGSGTRLTVV.

J is TRBJ1-1 and V is TRBV6-1; 7 nucleotides align to TRBD1. Trimming removed 6 bases from V and 0 bases from J; junction bases left unmatched: 4. The CDR3 is 14 amino acids. Germline CDR1 and CDR2: MNHNS and SASEGT. The CDR3 DNA is TGTGCCAGCAGCTGGGACAGTCTGAACACTGAAGCTTTCTTT. Its protein product is CASSWDSLNTEAFF.

This rearrangement joins TRBV7-9 to TRBJ2-3; D unresolved. CDR3 length: 12 amino acids. V was trimmed by 5 bases and J by 3 bases, leaving 6 bases between them. Germline V gives CDR1 SEHNR, CDR2 FQNEAQ (reference sequence). The CDR3 nucleotides read TGTGCCAGCAGCCTCCAGACAGATACGCAGTATTTT. Encoded protein: CASSLQTDTQYF.

The rearrangement uses TRBV28 and TRBJ2-1; D call uncertain. Deletions cut 6 bases from V and 9 bases from J, with 6 bases between. This CDR3 spans 10 amino acids. Germline loops: CDR1 MDHEN, CDR2 SYDVKM. The CDR3 loop is CASRSGEQFF. The CDR3 coding sequence is TGTGCCAGCAGGTCGGGTGAGCAGTTCTTC.

This clone was seen only once. The chain combines TRBV9 with TRBJ2-3; 9 bases are shared with TRBD2. V trimming: 0 bases; J trimming: 11 bases; junction bases outside the gene matches: 13. The germline V gene encodes CDR1 SGDLS and CDR2 YYNGEE. The CDR3 sequence is 16 residues long. The CDR3: CASSVDGAGGAVGQYF. The DNA for the CDR3 is TGTGCCAGCAGCGTAGACGGCGCGGGGGGGGCCGTTGGGCAGTATTTT.

The chain carries TRBV7-9 and TRBJ2-3; tentatively, D is TRBD2 (6 bases). Germline-derived CDR1 and CDR2 are SEHNR and FQNEAQ (reference sequence). The V and J ends lost 5 bases and 0 bases respectively, with 18 bases between them. The CDR3 contains 17 residues. As DNA, the CDR3 is TGTGCCAGCAGCGCCGACCCCGGGGGTACTAGCACAGATACGCAGTATTTT. This encodes CASSADPGGTSTDTQYF.

The chain combines TRBV27 with TRBJ1-5, with D possibly being TRBD1 (5 bases). V was cut by 5 bases and J by 1 base, with 12 bases left in between. Germline V gene lookup returns CDR1 MNHEY and CDR2 SMNVEV (reference sequence). This CDR3 spans 15 amino acids. The CDR3 nucleotides read TGTGCCAGCAGTCCAAGGGGTAGCAGCAATCAGCCCCAGCATTTT. Translated, it gives CASSPRGSSNQPQHF.

In its sample, this clone was seen once. The rearrangement uses TRBV21-1 and TRBJ2-4; the table assigns TRBD2, which was not confirmed against the DNA. TRBV21-1 is a pseudogene segment. The CDR3 runs 14 residues. In nucleotides, the CDR3 is TGTGCCAGCAGCTCCCGGCGGGGGGGGAACATTCAGTACTTC. This codes for CASSSRRGGNIQYF.

This clone was counted between two and nine times. The rearrangement uses TRBV9 and TRBJ1-3; 8 bases align to TRBD1. Trimming took 2 bases from V and 0 from J; bases not matched to a gene: 4. Per the germline V gene, CDR1 is SGDLS and CDR2 is YYNGEE. This CDR3 is built from 16 residues. In DNA form, the CDR3 reads TGTGCCAGCAGCGTCCGGACAGGGAGCTCTGGAAACACCATATATTTT. Residues: CASSVRTGSSGNTIYF.

The V gene is TRBV7-8, the J gene TRBJ1-5; perhaps TRBD1 as D (5 bases). Germline assignment: CDR1 SGHVS and CDR2 FQNEAQ. The CDR3 consists of 17 residues. V lost 5 bases, J lost 2 bases, and 19 bases lay in between. CDR3 loop: CASSAGGGSIGNQPQHF. The CDR3 DNA sequence: TGTGCCAGCAGCGCGGGGGGGGGTTCCATTGGCAATCAGCCCCAGCATTTT.

The chain employs TRBV5-4 and TRBJ1-1, with TRBD1 identical over 7 bases. The CDR3 has 15 amino acids. The V gene's germline CDR1 is SGHNT and CDR2 YYREEE (reference sequence). V lost 4 bases, J lost 3 bases, and 9 bases stayed unmatched. CDR3 in amino acids: CASSRPTGRDTEAFF. CDR3 sequence (DNA): TGTGCCAGCAGCCGCCCGACAGGGAGGGACACTGAAGCTTTCTTT.

The count of this clone is one. The rearrangement joins TRBV19 to TRBJ1-5, with D unresolved. Trimming removed 5 bases at V and 9 bases at J, with 14 bases between. The length of the CDR3 is 13 residues. Germline V CDR1 and CDR2: LNHDA, SQIVND (reference sequence). The CDR3 loop reads CASSSTDGRPQHF. The CDR3 DNA reads as TGTGCCAGTAGTTCGACGGACGGTCGGCCCCAGCATTTT.

The genes are TRBV5-4 and TRBJ2-7; no firm D call. The CDR3 totals 14 residues. V dropped 0 bases and J dropped 0 bases, with 7 bases sitting between them. Germline V gene sequence: CDR1 SGHNT, CDR2 YYREEE (reference sequence). This chain's CDR3 is CASSLDPHSYEQYF. The CDR3 DNA reads as TGTGCCAGCAGCTTGGACCCACACTCCTACGAGCAGTACTTC.

The chain recombines TRBV19 with TRBJ2-2, with 8 nucleotides matching TRBD1. Trimming removed 1 base from V and 3 bases from J; junction bases left unmatched: 7. The CDR3 consists of 17 residues. Per germline, CDR1 LNHDA and CDR2 SQIVND (reference sequence). The CDR3 is CASSIVRTGIDTGELFF. The CDR3 DNA is TGTGCCAGTAGTATAGTCCGGACAGGGATCGACACCGGGGAGCTGTTTTTT.

The chain is built from TRBV30 and TRBJ2-7, with 9 bases fitting TRBD1. There are 14 residues in the CDR3. After removal of 4 bases from V and 3 bases from J, the junction contained 7 bases not matched to a gene. Germline CDR1 GTSNPN, CDR2 SVGIG (reference sequence). The CDR3 sequence is CAWTPGQGLYEQYF. The CDR3 coding sequence is TGTGCCTGGACACCGGGACAGGGACTCTACGAGCAGTACTTC. Based on the CDR3 plus reference TRBV30 and TRBJ2-7, the full variable domain is SQTIHQWPATLVQPVGSPLSLECTVEGTSNPNLYWYRQAAGRGLQLLFYSVGIGQISSEVPQNLSASRPQDRQFILSSKKLLLSDSGFYLCAWTPGQGLYEQYFGPGTRLTVT.

This chain joins TRBV4-1 and TRBJ2-7; D is undetermined. There are 16 residues in the CDR3. The V end lost 0 bases, the J end lost 0 bases, and 12 bases lay between the germline ends. Germline V CDR1 and CDR2: MGHRA, YSYEKL. This CDR3 is CASSQDGADSSYEQYF. For the CDR3, the DNA is TGCGCCAGCAGCCAAGATGGAGCAGATAGCTCCTACGAGCAGTACTTC.